This passage covers 9 T cell receptor beta chains from one sample sequenced in a study of blood T cells in healthy people across ages. A second PCR, run for about 7 to 11 cycles, used a sample-barcoded 5' primer plus a J-beta primer mix. One entry per CDR3 protein, called by TCRdb with MiXCR from the 5' RACE reads. The repertoire holds approximately 1.5 million distinct CDR3 sequences, with 30% to 40% as singletons. The sequenced sample was blood. Every receptor here comes from a woman aged 30 to 39 in good health.

This chain uses TRBV24-1 with TRBJ1-1; the D is unclear. The CDR3 loop spans 14 amino acids. V dropped 7 bases and J dropped 2 bases, with 13 bases sitting between them. The germline gives CDR1 KGHDR, CDR2 SFDVKD. CDR3 nucleotide sequence: TGTGCCACCAGGGAAACCTCGGGAAACACTGAAGCTTTCTTT. It codes for CATRETSGNTEAFF.

Many counts were recorded for this clonotype. The chain recombines TRBV5-1 with TRBJ1-2; D might be TRBD1 (6 bases). Between the trimmed V and J ends, which lost 4 bases and 11 bases, there was a span of 15 bases. This CDR3 is 12 amino acids long. Germline V gene data show CDR1 as SGHRS and CDR2 as YFSETQ. CDR3 protein: CASSVGDTRYTF. The CDR3, as DNA: TGCGCCAGCAGCGTCGGGGACACGAGGTACACCTTC.

This rearrangement joins TRBV20-1 to TRBJ2-1, with 7 bases identical to TRBD1. V lost 4 bases and J lost 8; bases outside the gene matches: 11. The CDR3 totals 14 residues. Germline-derived CDR1 and CDR2 are DFQATT and SNEGSKA (reference sequence). CDR3: CSATYRGRGHEQFF. The CDR3 DNA is TGCAGTGCTACATACAGGGGCCGGGGTCATGAGCAGTTCTTC.

The genes are TRBV25-1 and TRBJ2-3; D possibly matches TRBD1 or TRBD2 (7 bases each). The CDR3 spans 16 residues. Germline V gene sequence: CDR1 MGHDK, CDR2 SYGVNS. Trimming took off 5 bases at V and 4 bases at J, with 19 bases between the two ends. CDR3: CASSLTLPGGADTQYF. The CDR3 nucleotides read TGTGCCAGCAGTCTAACACTTCCAGGGGGGGCAGATACGCAGTATTTT.

This clonotype was seen a few times. The chain employs TRBV20-1 and TRBJ2-1; perhaps TRBD1 as D (6 bases). The CDR3 sequence is 14 residues long. Germline lookup yields CDR1 DFQATT and CDR2 SNEGSKA (reference sequence). Trimming took 6 bases from V and 0 from J, leaving 12 bases between them. The CDR3 loop is CSAERGISYNEQFF. The CDR3 nucleotides read TGCAGTGCCGAGAGGGGGATCTCCTACAATGAGCAGTTCTTC.

The chain uses TRBV28 and TRBJ2-1, with 11 bases identical to TRBD2. The CDR3 contains 18 residues. The V segment lost 5 bases and the J segment 2 bases; nucleotides outside the gene matches: 11. Germline-derived CDR1 and CDR2 are MDHEN and SYDVKM. This chain's CDR3 is CASSPYSLAGGPYNEQFF. Here the CDR3 DNA reads TGTGCCAGCAGTCCTTACTCGCTAGCGGGAGGCCCCTACAATGAGCAGTTCTTC.

V gene TRBV13 combines with J gene TRBJ2-3; TRBD2 matches 11 bases. The J segment lost 6 bases and the V segment lost 5 bases, leaving 7 bases of the junction unmatched. The CDR3 covers 15 residues. In germline, CDR1 is PRHDT, CDR2 FYEKMQ (reference sequence). CDR3 sequence reads: CASSLGGLAGDTQYF. The CDR3 DNA reads as TGTGCCAGCAGCCTGGGAGGACTAGCGGGCGATACGCAGTATTTT.

The chain employs TRBV10-3 and TRBJ2-4, with 13 bases identical to TRBD2. The J call is doubtful: the DNA matches TRBJ2-7 better. The CDR3 is 15 amino acids. Germline V lookup: CDR1 ENHRY, CDR2 SYGVKD. The CDR3 coding sequence is TGTGCCATCAGCGATGGACTAGCGGGAGATTTCGAGCAGTACTTC. Translating gives CAISDGLAGDFEQYF.

In this sample, this clonotype turned up a few times. Mismatch with germline at one junction end may stem from a read error. The chain employs TRBV3-1 and TRBJ2-1, with a tentative D call TRBD2 (6 bases). The CDR3 extends over 14 amino acids. Germline lookup yields CDR1 LGHDT and CDR2 YNNKEL (reference sequence). In DNA, the CDR3 is TGTGCCGGCAGCCAAGAAATGACTAGAAGCAAGGAGTTCTTC. Translating gives CAGSQEMTRSKEFF.